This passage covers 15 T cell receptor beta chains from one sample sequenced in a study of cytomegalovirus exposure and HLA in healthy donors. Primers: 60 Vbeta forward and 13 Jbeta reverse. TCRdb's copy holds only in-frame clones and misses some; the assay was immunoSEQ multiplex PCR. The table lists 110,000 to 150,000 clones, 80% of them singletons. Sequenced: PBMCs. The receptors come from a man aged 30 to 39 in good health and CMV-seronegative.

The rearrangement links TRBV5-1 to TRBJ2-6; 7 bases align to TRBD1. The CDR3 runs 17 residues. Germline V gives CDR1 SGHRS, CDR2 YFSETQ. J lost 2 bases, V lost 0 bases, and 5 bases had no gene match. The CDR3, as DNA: TGCGCCAGCAGCTTGGAGACAGGGAGAGCTGGGGCCAACGTCCTGACTTTC. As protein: CASSLETGRAGANVLTF.

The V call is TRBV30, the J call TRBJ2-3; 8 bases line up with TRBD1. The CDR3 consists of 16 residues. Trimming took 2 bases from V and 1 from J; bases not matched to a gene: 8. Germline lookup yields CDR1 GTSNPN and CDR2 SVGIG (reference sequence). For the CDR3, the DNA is TGTGCCTGGAGTTCAGACAGGGGAGGACGCACAGATACGCAGTATTTT. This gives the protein CAWSSDRGGRTDTQYF. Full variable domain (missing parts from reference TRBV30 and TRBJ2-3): SQTIHQWPATLVQPVGSPLSLECTVEGTSNPNLYWYRQAAGRGLQLLFYSVGIGQISSEVPQNLSASRPQDRQFILSSKKLLLSDSGFYLCAWSSDRGGRTDTQYFGPGTRLTVL.

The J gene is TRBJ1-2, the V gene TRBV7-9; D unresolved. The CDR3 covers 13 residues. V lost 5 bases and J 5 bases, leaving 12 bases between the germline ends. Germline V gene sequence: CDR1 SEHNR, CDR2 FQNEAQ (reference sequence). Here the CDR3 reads CASSPDLSYGYTF. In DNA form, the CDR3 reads TGTGCCAGCAGCCCGGACTTAAGTTATGGCTACACCTTC.

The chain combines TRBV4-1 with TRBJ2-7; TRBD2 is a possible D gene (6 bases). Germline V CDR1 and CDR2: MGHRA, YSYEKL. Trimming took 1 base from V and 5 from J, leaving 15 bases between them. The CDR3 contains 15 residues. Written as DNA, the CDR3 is TGCGCCAGCAGCCAAGGCGGAGGGAGGAGTCACGAGCAGTACTTC. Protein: CASSQGGGRSHEQYF.

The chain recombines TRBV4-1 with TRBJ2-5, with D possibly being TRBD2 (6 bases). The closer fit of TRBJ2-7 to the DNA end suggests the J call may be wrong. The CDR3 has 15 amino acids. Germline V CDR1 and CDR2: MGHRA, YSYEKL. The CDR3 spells CASSGTPSASYEQYF. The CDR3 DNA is TGCGCCAGCAGTGGGACTCCGTCCGCCTCCTACGAGCAGTACTTC.

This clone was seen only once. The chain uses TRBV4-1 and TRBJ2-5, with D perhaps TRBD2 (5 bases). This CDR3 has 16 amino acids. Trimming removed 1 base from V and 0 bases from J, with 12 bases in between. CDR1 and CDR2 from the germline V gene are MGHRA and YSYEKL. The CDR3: CASSQVVQDYQETQYF. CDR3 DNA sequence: TGCGCCAGCAGCCAAGTGGTTCAGGACTACCAAGAGACCCAGTACTTC.

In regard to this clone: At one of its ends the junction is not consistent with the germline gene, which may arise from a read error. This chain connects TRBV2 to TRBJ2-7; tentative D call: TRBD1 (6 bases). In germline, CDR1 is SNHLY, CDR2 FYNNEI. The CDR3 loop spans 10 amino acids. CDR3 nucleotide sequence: TGTGCCAGCAGGTATCAGGGGAGCGCCTTC. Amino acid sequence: CASRYQGSAF.

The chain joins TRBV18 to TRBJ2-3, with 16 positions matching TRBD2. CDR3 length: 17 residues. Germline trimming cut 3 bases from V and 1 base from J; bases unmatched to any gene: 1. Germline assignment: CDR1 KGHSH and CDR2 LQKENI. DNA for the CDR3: TGTGCCAGCTCACCCGGGACTAGCGGGAGGGGCACAGATACGCAGTATTTT. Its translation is CASSPGTSGRGTDTQYF.

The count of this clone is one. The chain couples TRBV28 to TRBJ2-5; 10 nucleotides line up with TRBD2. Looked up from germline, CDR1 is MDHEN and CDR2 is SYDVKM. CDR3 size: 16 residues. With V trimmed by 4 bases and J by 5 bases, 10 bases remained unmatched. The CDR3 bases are TGTGCCAGCAGTTCCCCAGCGGGGGGGCCGGCTGAGACCCAGTACTTC. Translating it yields CASSSPAGGPAETQYF. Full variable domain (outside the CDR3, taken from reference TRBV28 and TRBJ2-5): DVKVTQSSRYLVKRTGEKVFLECVQDMDHENMFWYRQDPGLGLRLIYFSYDVKMKEKGDIPEGYSVSREKKERFSLILESASTNQTSMYLCASSSPAGGPAETQYFGPGTRLLVL.

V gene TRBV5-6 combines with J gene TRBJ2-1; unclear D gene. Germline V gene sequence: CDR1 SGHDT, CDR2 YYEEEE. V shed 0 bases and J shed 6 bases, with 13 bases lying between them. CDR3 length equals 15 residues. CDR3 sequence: CASSLGHSFGNEQFF. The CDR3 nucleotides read TGTGCCAGCAGCTTGGGACACAGCTTCGGCAATGAGCAGTTCTTC.

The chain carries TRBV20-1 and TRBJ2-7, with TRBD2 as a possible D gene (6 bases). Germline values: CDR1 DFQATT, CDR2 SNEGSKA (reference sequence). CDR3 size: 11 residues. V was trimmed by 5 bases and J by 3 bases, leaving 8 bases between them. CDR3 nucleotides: TGCAGTGCTTGGGACTTCTACGAGCAGTACTTC. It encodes CSAWDFYEQYF.

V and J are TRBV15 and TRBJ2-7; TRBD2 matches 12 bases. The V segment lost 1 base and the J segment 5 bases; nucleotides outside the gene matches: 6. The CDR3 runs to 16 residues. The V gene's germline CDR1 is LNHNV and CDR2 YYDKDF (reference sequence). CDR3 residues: CATSRGGTSGLDEQYF. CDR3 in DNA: TGTGCCACCAGCAGAGGTGGGACTAGCGGGCTTGACGAGCAGTACTTC.

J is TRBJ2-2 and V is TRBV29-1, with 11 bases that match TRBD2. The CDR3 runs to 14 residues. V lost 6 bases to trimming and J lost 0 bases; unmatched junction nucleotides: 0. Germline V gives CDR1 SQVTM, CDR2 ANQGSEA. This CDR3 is CSVTSGTNTGELFF. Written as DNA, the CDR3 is TGCAGCGTGACTAGCGGGACGAACACCGGGGAGCTGTTTTTT.

The CDR3 reads CATQDPLVSYEQYF. The CDR3 DNA reads as TGTGCCACCCAGGATCCACTAGTCTCCTACGAGCAGTACTTC. This rearrangement joins TRBV6-5 to TRBJ2-7, with D perhaps matching TRBD2 (5 bases). Trimming removed 10 bases from V and 0 bases from J, with 16 bases in between. The CDR3 consists of 14 residues. Germline CDR1 MNHEY, CDR2 SVGAGI.

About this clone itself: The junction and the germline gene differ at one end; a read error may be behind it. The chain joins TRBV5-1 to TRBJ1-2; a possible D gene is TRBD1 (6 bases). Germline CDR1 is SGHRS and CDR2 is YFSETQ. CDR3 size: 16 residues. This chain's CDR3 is CASSLGGVQSNYGYPF. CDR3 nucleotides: TGCGCCAGCAGCTTAGGGGGAGTTCAAAGCAACTATGGCTACCCCTTC. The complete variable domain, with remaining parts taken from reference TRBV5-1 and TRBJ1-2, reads KAGVTQTPRYLIKTRGQQVTLSCSPISGHRSVSWYQQTPGQGLQFLFEYFSETQRNKGNFPGRFSGRQFSNSRSEMNVSTLELGDSALYLCASSLGGVQSNYGYPFGSGTRLTVV.